Below are 11 T cell receptor beta chains sequenced from a single sample in a study of T cells in Graves' hyperthyroidism and ophthalmopathy. The TCR beta CDR3 regions underwent amplification using RNA transcripts as the source. The HTBI set primed first-round TCR CDR3 RT-PCR. Using its own MiXCR run on the multiplex PCR reads, TCRdb lists one record per CDR3 protein. The table records some 560,000 distinct CDR3 sequences, approximately 14% of them present only once. Material: blood. These TCRs come from a woman aged 30 to 39 with Graves' hyperthyroidism.

The chain has TRBV10-3 and TRBJ2-2, with TRBD2 identical over 7 bases. Germline CDR1 reads ENHRY; CDR2 reads SYGVKD. The V segment lost 3 bases and the J segment 6 bases; nucleotides outside the gene matches: 13. CDR3 length equals 17 residues. DNA for the CDR3: TGTGCCATCAGTGATATGCGTGGTTCGGGACTACCCGGGGAGCTGTTTTTT. It is translated as CAISDMRGSGLPGELFF.

V usage is TRBV6-2 or TRBV6-3 and J usage is TRBJ1-1, with a tentative D call TRBD1 (5 bases). The CDR3 is made up of 14 amino acids. The germline V gene has CDR1 MNHEY and CDR2 SVGEGT. Trimming took off 6 bases at V and 2 bases at J, with 13 bases between the two ends. The chain's CDR3 is CASSAGGFNTEAFF. The CDR3, as DNA: TGTGCCAGCAGCGCCGGGGGATTCAACACTGAAGCTTTCTTT.

This rearrangement joins TRBV2 to TRBJ1-2; 8 nucleotides match TRBD1. CDR1 and CDR2 (germline): SNHLY, FYNNEI. This CDR3 has 15 amino acids. Trimming cost V 0 bases and J 5 bases; bases outside gene matches: 5. The DNA for the CDR3 is TGTGCCAGCAGTGAAGCTACAGGGGGTGGGTATGGCTACACCTTC. As protein: CASSEATGGGYGYTF.

The table lists this clonotype with many counts. The gene calls are TRBV5-1 and TRBJ2-1, with 7 bases that match TRBD2. Germline trimming cut 0 bases from V and 4 bases from J; bases unmatched to any gene: 4. The CDR3 is 15 residues long. The V gene's germline CDR1 is SGHRS and CDR2 YFSETQ. CDR3 sequence reads: CASSLAASGYNEQFF. DNA for the CDR3: TGCGCCAGCAGCTTGGCAGCTAGCGGTTACAATGAGCAGTTCTTC.

This clonotype came up many times. The chain carries TRBV11-3 and TRBJ2-1, with 7 bases that match TRBD2. Trimming at V came to 3 bases and at J to 7 bases, leaving 6 bases not matched to a gene. This CDR3 spans 14 amino acids. Germline V CDR1 and CDR2: SGHNT, YENEEA. DNA of the CDR3: TGTGCCAGCAGCTTGGGCGGGAGTAGAAATGAGCAGTTCTTC. As protein: CASSLGGSRNEQFF.

This chain connects TRBV5-1 to TRBJ1-2, with D maybe TRBD1 (6 bases). Germline V gene data show CDR1 as SGHRS and CDR2 as YFSETQ. This CDR3 is 15 amino acids long. The V end was cut by 0 bases, the J end by 8 bases, with 17 bases between. CDR3 amino acids: CASSLEEDRHLGYTF. The CDR3 region has the DNA TGCGCCAGCAGCTTGGAAGAGGACAGACATCTGGGCTACACCTTC.

The chain combines TRBV14 with TRBJ2-7; D might be TRBD2 (6 bases). The CDR3 is 14 residues long. With 0 bases removed from V and 0 bases from J, the gap between germline ends came to 6 bases. CDR1 is SGHDN and CDR2 is FVKESK in the germline V gene. CDR3 loop: CASSQETSSYEQYF. CDR3 nucleotides: TGTGCCAGCAGCCAAGAGACTAGCTCCTACGAGCAGTACTTC.

A few counts support this clonotype. The V call is TRBV9, the J call TRBJ2-1; D is unclear. Germline CDR1 SGDLS, CDR2 YYNGEE. Trimming left V 6 bases short and J 0 bases short, with 16 bases between. The CDR3 length is 16 residues. This CDR3 reads CASTYGTSSSYNEQFF. CDR3 sequence (DNA): TGTGCCAGCACCTACGGCACCTCGAGCTCCTACAATGAGCAGTTCTTC.

This clonotype was detected ten times or more. J is TRBJ1-1 and V is TRBV5-1; the D gene is possibly TRBD1 (6 bases). V lost 0 bases, J lost 4 bases, and 16 bases lay in between. Per germline, CDR1 SGHRS and CDR2 YFSETQ. The CDR3 totals 16 residues. The CDR3, as DNA: TGCGCCAGCAGCTTGGTCGACAGGCCCGTAGGCACTGAAGCTTTCTTT. This codes for CASSLVDRPVGTEAFF.

Only a few counts were recorded for this clonotype. The V call is TRBV10-1, the J call TRBJ2-2; TRBD1 is a possible D gene (6 bases). V dropped 10 bases and J dropped 1 base, with 13 bases sitting between them. Germline V CDR1 and CDR2: WNHNN, SYGVQD (reference sequence). This CDR3 has 14 amino acids. CDR3 sequence reads: CATGQTMNTGELFF. In DNA, the CDR3 is TGCGCCACCGGACAGACAATGAACACCGGGGAGCTGTTTTTT.

This clonotype was counted a few times. The chain uses TRBV15 and TRBJ2-5; no reliable D call. This CDR3 region has 13 residues. Germline CDR1 LNHNV, CDR2 YYDKDF (reference sequence). Trimming removed 3 bases at V and 0 bases at J, with 5 bases between. CDR3 nucleotide sequence: TGTGCCACCAGCAGTAGTTACCAAGAGACCCAGTACTTC. Translation: CATSSSYQETQYF.